What follows are 24 T cell receptor beta chains derived from one specimen sequenced in a study of beta chain features in type 1 diabetes listed by TCRdb under 2018. Overall study outcomes, separate from this receptor: A moderate but significant shortening of TCRB CDR3 length was observed in type 1 diabetes patients in all four CD4+ subsets.

Libraries were built with the immunoSEQ multiplex PCR assay. The High Capacity cDNA Reverse Transcription Kit was used to reverse transcribe all of the isolated RNA, meaning that expressed TCRB transcripts were what got sequenced. The table was pulled from immuneACCESS by TCRdb, which kept in-frame rearrangements only. Such tables lose some clones; where checked, under half of the loss comes from unresolved V genes, and the rest has no known cause. The sample data list approximately 170,000 clones, and about 8% of these were observed just once. About 0.9% of the sample belongs to the ten largest clones. Their antigens are not known. Sequencing was done on a sample of central memory CD4+ T cells from blood. These receptors all come from a middle-aged woman with type 1 diabetes.

The chain uses TRBV7-9 and TRBJ2-1; 8 bases are a match to TRBD2. Trimming cost V 5 bases and J 6 bases; bases outside gene matches: 6. This CDR3 contains 14 residues. Germline assignment: CDR1 SEHNR and CDR2 FQNEAQ (reference sequence). CDR3 coding DNA: TGTGCCAGCAGCCTTGGGAGCGGGAGCAATGAGCAGTTCTTC. This translates into CASSLGSGSNEQFF.

On this clone itself: Other DNA sequences in this sample translate to the same CDR3. This sequence joins TRBV7-3 and TRBJ2-1; 9 nucleotides line up with TRBD2. Germline V CDR1 and CDR2: SGHTA, FQGTGA. Trimming removed 1 base from V and 7 bases from J; junction bases left unmatched: 5. There are 15 residues in the CDR3. CDR3 region: CASSLMSGGPNEQFF. Here the CDR3 DNA reads TGTGCCAGCAGCTTAATGAGCGGGGGGCCAAATGAGCAGTTCTTC. Complete variable domain (other parts from reference TRBV7-3 and TRBJ2-1): GAGVSQTPSNKVTEKGKYVELRCDPISGHTALYWYRQSLGQGPEFLIYFQGTGAADDSGLPNDRFFAVRPEGSVSTLKIQRTERGDSAVYLCASSLMSGGPNEQFFGPGTRLTVL.

This clone was detected a few times. The CDR3 region is CASSLALSQPQHF. In DNA form, the CDR3 reads TGTGCCAGCAGCTTAGCGCTAAGTCAGCCCCAGCATTTT. The rearrangement joins TRBV7-2 to TRBJ1-5; D uncertain. This CDR3 spans 13 amino acids. Germline CDR1 SGHTA, CDR2 FQGNSA. The V end lost 0 bases, the J end lost 6 bases, and 6 bases lay between the germline ends.

The CDR3 loop is CASSLPRGGENEQFF. The CDR3, as DNA: TGCGCCAGCAGCCTCCCTCGCGGGGGGGAGAATGAGCAGTTCTTC. The chain carries TRBV5-1 and TRBJ2-1; 9 positions agree with TRBD2. Germline trimming cut 4 bases from V and 7 bases from J; bases unmatched to any gene: 9. The germline V gene has CDR1 SGHRS and CDR2 YFSETQ. The CDR3 is 15 amino acids.

The chain has TRBV18 and TRBJ1-6; the match to TRBD1 covers 8 bases. V shed 6 bases, J shed 7 bases, and the junction held 5 bases outside the gene matches. Germline V gives CDR1 KGHSH, CDR2 LQKENI. The CDR3 spans 14 residues. The CDR3 region is CASSATGDNSPLHF. Here the CDR3 DNA reads TGTGCCAGCTCCGCGACAGGGGACAATTCACCCCTCCACTTT.

This clone was found a few times. This chain links TRBV18 with TRBJ2-1; D gene ambiguous. Germline lookup yields CDR1 KGHSH and CDR2 LQKENI. This CDR3 region has 14 residues. The ends were cut back, 3 bases at V and 4 bases at J, with 10 bases in the middle. The CDR3 here is CASSPRSGYNEQFF. CDR3 in DNA: TGTGCCAGCTCACCGCGATCAGGTTACAATGAGCAGTTCTTC. Supplemented by reference TRBV18 and TRBJ2-1, the full variable domain reads NAGVMQNPRHLVRRRGQEARLRCSPMKGHSHVYWYRQLPEEGLKFMVYLQKENIIDESGMPKERFSAEFPKEGPSILRIQQVVRGDSAAYFCASSPRSGYNEQFFGPGTRLTVL.

The chain recombines TRBV6-5 with TRBJ1-6, with D possibly TRBD1 on 6 matching bases. This CDR3 has 14 residues. Looked up from germline, CDR1 is MNHEY and CDR2 is SVGAGI. V was clipped by 6 bases and J by 9 bases, with 15 bases between them. In nucleotides, the CDR3 is TGTGCCAGCAGCCCCGGACAGAACCGTTCACCCCTCCACTTT. Its translation: CASSPGQNRSPLHF.

The J gene is TRBJ2-1, the V gene TRBV29-1, with 9 nucleotides matching TRBD1. From germline, CDR1 is SQVTM and CDR2 ANQGSEA. This CDR3 has 13 amino acids. CDR3 bases: TGCTCCACCTGGGACAGGGACTACAATGAGCAGTTCTTC. Translating it yields CSTWDRDYNEQFF.

This clone showed up just a few times. The chain carries TRBV6-5 and TRBJ2-7; D not certain. This CDR3 comprises 12 residues. Germline CDR1 MNHEY, CDR2 SVGAGI. V was cut by 0 bases and J by 5 bases, with 5 bases left in between. The CDR3 DNA reads TGTGCCAGCAGTTACTCCGACAACGAGCAGTACTTC. Translated: CASSYSDNEQYF.

The sample holds a few counts of this clone. DNA of the CDR3: TGTGCCAGCAGCTTGGGCAGGGTGGGGGGCTACACCTTC. Translated: CASSLGRVGGYTF. The V and J genes are TRBV5-4 and TRBJ1-2, with D maybe TRBD1 (5 bases). The CDR3 runs 13 residues. From germline, CDR1 is SGHNT and CDR2 YYREEE (reference sequence). The V end was cut by 0 bases, the J end by 8 bases, with 11 bases between.

The table lists this clone with a few counts. V is TRBV27 and J is TRBJ2-4; TRBD1 aligns across 10 bases. The CDR3 is made up of 19 amino acids. Germline values: CDR1 MNHEY, CDR2 SMNVEV (reference sequence). The junction had 11 bases not matched to a gene; V was cut back by 3 bases and J by 0 bases. The DNA for the CDR3 is TGTGCCAGCAGTTTTTCCAGCGGACAGGGGGGTTTAGCCAAAAACATTCAGTACTTC. Its protein product is CASSFSSGQGGLAKNIQYF.

This clone has more than one count but fewer than ten. The CDR3 sequence: CASSPGREGIQYF. The DNA for the CDR3 is TGTGCCAGCTCACCAGGCAGAGAGGGCATTCAGTACTTC. The chain is built from TRBV18 and TRBJ2-4; D is possibly TRBD2 (5 bases). This CDR3 contains 13 residues. The germline V gene has CDR1 KGHSH and CDR2 LQKENI. V was shortened by 2 bases and J by 9 bases, with 11 bases between the two germline ends.

This clone has more than one count but fewer than ten. The chain joins TRBV7-9 to TRBJ2-1; 16 bases match TRBD2. Looked up from germline, CDR1 is SEHNR and CDR2 is FQNEAQ (reference sequence). This CDR3 has 19 residues. The junction had 5 bases not matched to a gene; V was cut back by 1 base and J by 2 bases. The CDR3 nucleotides are TGTGCCAGCAGCTTAGGCGGGACTAGCGGGGGGGATGCCTACAATGAGCAGTTCTTC. Translated: CASSLGGTSGGDAYNEQFF. Drawing the rest from reference TRBV7-9 and TRBJ2-1, the complete variable domain is DTGVSQNPRHKITKRGQNVTFRCDPISEHNRLYWYRQTLGQGPEFLTYFQNEAQLEKSRLLSDRFSAERPKGSFSTLEIQRTEQGDSAMYLCASSLGGTSGGDAYNEQFFGPGTRLTVL.

This clone was recorded once. The chain carries TRBV7-8 and TRBJ2-7; TRBD2 matches 7 bases. The CDR3 runs to 14 residues. V shed 6 bases and J 2 bases; nucleotides not matched to a gene: 7. Germline lookup yields CDR1 SGHVS and CDR2 FQNEAQ. DNA of the CDR3: TGTGCCAGCAGTACGGGACTATCCACCTACGAGCAGTACTTC. Its protein is CASSTGLSTYEQYF.

This clone has only a few counts. The J gene is TRBJ2-1, the V gene TRBV4-1; 8 bases line up with TRBD2. Trimming removed 0 bases from V and 7 bases from J; junction bases left unmatched: 2. CDR3 length: 14 residues. Germline CDR1 and CDR2: MGHRA and YSYEKL. CDR3 amino acids: CASSQESSGNEQFF. The CDR3 bases are TGCGCCAGCAGCCAAGAGTCTAGCGGGAATGAGCAGTTCTTC.

This clone was observed a few times. The chain joins TRBV7-6 to TRBJ1-5; possible D gene TRBD1, 5 bases. Germline V gives CDR1 SGHVS, CDR2 FNYEAQ. The CDR3 length is 15 residues. Trimming took off 5 bases at V and 7 bases at J, with 18 bases between the two ends. The CDR3 loop reads CASSPLGGAQQPQHF. Written as DNA, the CDR3 is TGTGCCAGCAGCCCCCTGGGTGGGGCGCAACAGCCCCAGCATTTT. Combining the CDR3 with reference TRBV7-6 and TRBJ1-5 gives the whole variable domain GAGVSQSPRYKVTKRGQDVALRCDPISGHVSLYWYRQALGQGPEFLTYFNYEAQQDKSGLPNDRFSAERPEGSISTLTIQRTEQRDSAMYRCASSPLGGAQQPQHFGDGTRLSIL.

This clone appeared many times. This chain uses TRBV28 with TRBJ1-2; 10 nucleotides line up with TRBD1. J gave up 3 bases and V 4 bases, and 2 bases lay outside the gene matches. The CDR3 covers 14 residues. Germline V gene sequence: CDR1 MDHEN, CDR2 SYDVKM. The CDR3 DNA reads TGTGCCAGCAGTTCCGGACAGGGGGACTATGGCTACACCTTC. Translating it yields CASSSGQGDYGYTF.

Many counts were recorded for this clone. The chain carries TRBV28 and TRBJ2-2; TRBD2 might be the D (6 bases). The CDR3 has 14 amino acids. V dropped 5 bases and J dropped 8 bases, with 15 bases sitting between them. Germline loops: CDR1 MDHEN, CDR2 SYDVKM. In DNA form, the CDR3 reads TGTGCCAGCAGTCCCCGACCGGGGGAAGGGGAGCTGTTTTTT. Its protein is CASSPRPGEGELFF.

Only a few counts were recorded for this clone. This chain connects TRBV10-3 to TRBJ1-1; tentative D call: TRBD1 (6 bases). Germline lookup yields CDR1 ENHRY and CDR2 SYGVKD. V was cut by 3 bases and J by 3 bases, with 17 bases left in between. This CDR3 comprises 16 residues. CDR3 sequence: CAISDGGVPQYTEAFF. The CDR3 coding sequence is TGTGCCATCAGTGATGGGGGCGTTCCACAATACACTGAAGCTTTCTTT.

This clone has just a few counts. For the CDR3, the DNA is TGTGCCAGCAGTTCCTCGAGACTCGGCACTGAAGCTTTCTTT. This gives the protein CASSSSRLGTEAFF. V gene TRBV27 combines with J gene TRBJ1-1; no reliable D call. The CDR3 extends over 14 amino acids. Per germline, CDR1 MNHEY and CDR2 SMNVEV (reference sequence). The V end lost 4 bases, the J end lost 4 bases, and 13 bases lay between the germline ends.

The chain employs TRBV7-2 and TRBJ1-2; weak D call: TRBD1 (6 bases). The CDR3 is made up of 14 amino acids. V dropped 4 bases and J dropped 6 bases, with 15 bases sitting between them. Germline CDR1 reads SGHTA; CDR2 reads FQGNSA. The DNA of the CDR3 is TGTGCCAGCAGCTCCTTAAATACAGGGAATGGCTACACCTTC. Its protein product is CASSSLNTGNGYTF.

This clone was recorded a few times. V gene TRBV5-5 combines with J gene TRBJ1-1, with D unresolved. The germline gives CDR1 SGHKS, CDR2 YYEKEE (reference sequence). CDR3 size: 14 residues. Trimming removed 1 base at V and 3 bases at J, with 10 bases between. CDR3 sequence: CASSLRSSDTEAFF. CDR3 DNA: TGTGCCAGCAGCTTGAGATCCAGCGACACTGAAGCTTTCTTT.

This clone was recorded a few times. The chain carries TRBV7-2 and TRBJ2-7; 9 nucleotides match TRBD1. J lost 4 bases, V lost 3 bases, and 7 bases had no gene match. The germline CDR1 and CDR2 sequences are SGHTA and FQGNSA. The CDR3 is 15 residues long. This CDR3 is CASSFGQGQAYEQYF. The CDR3 coding sequence is TGTGCCAGCAGCTTCGGACAGGGGCAGGCGTACGAGCAGTACTTC.

This chain uses TRBV10-2 with TRBJ2-4, with a tentative D call TRBD2 (7 bases). Germline V lookup: CDR1 WSHSY, CDR2 SAAADI. The CDR3 spans 13 residues. The V end lost 7 bases, the J end lost 8 bases, and 15 bases lay between the germline ends. The CDR3 is CASTPGGGDIQYF. CDR3 in DNA: TGCGCCAGCACCCCCGGAGGGGGGGACATTCAGTACTTC.